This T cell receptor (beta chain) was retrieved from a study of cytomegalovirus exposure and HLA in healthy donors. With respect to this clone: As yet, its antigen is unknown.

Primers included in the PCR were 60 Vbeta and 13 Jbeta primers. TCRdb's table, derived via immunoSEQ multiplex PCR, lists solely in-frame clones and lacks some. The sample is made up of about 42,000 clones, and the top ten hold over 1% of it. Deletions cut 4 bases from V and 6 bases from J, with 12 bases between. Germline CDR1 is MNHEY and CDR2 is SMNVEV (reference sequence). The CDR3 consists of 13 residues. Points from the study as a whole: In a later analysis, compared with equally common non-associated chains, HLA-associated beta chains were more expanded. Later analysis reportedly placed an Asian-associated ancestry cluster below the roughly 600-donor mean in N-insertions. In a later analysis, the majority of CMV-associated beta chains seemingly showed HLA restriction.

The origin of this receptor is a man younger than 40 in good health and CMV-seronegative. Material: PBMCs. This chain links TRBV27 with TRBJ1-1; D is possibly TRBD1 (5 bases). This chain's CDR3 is CASSSGLGAEAFF. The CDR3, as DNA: TGTGCCAGCAGTTCAGGGCTTGGGGCTGAAGCTTTCTTT.